This T cell receptor beta chain originates from a study of Tregs in tolerant kidney transplant recipients. Sequencing was performed with immunoSEQ multiplex PCR; in TCRdb, only in-frame clones are kept and a portion is missing. The sample holds some 64,000 clones, 98% seen once. CDR3 length: 12 amino acids. Germline V gives CDR1 WSHSY, CDR2 SAAADI. The source of this sequence is a human donor who received a combined kidney and bone marrow transplant. The sequencing here drew on Tregs from blood, taken before the transplant. The J gene is TRBJ2-5, the V gene TRBV10-2, with D unclear. The J call may not be correct, given that the DNA end is closer to TRBJ2-7. The CDR3 loop reads CASSELTYEQYF. Here the CDR3 DNA reads TGCGCCAGCAGCGAACTAACCTACGAGCAGTACTTC.